The clone carrying this T cell receptor beta chain is a singleton in its sample. These data come from a study of blood T cell repertoires in COVID-19. In the study overall: Both acute and convalescent COVID-19 samples were obtained from the United States, Italy and Spain. In each case, the material was cDNA or gDNA derived from T cells, B-cell-depleted T cells, or PBMCs.

Germline values: CDR1 MNHEY, CDR2 SMNVEV (reference sequence). Trimming stripped 5 bases from V and 0 bases from J, with 14 bases between. The length of the CDR3 is 16 residues. Study processing details: Estimation of nucleated cell counts relied on the amplification of reference gene primers. The data were produced by immunoSEQ multiplex PCR, yet TCRdb's version contains in-frame clones alone and is incomplete. V and J calls and clone size are given by that table; D and trimming were obtained from the DNA. The data contain 90,000 to 100,000 clones, 82% of them singletons. This clonotype was obtained from a man older than 75 with acute or convalescent COVID-19. Input material: peripheral blood. V and J are TRBV27 and TRBJ2-4; D ambiguous. CDR3: CASSPPAELAKNIQYF. The CDR3, as DNA: TGTGCCAGCAGTCCCCCGGCGGAGCTAGCCAAAAACATTCAGTACTTC.